Below, 30 T cell receptor beta chains from the same sample are listed, as sequenced in a study of cytomegalovirus exposure and HLA in healthy donors. Sequencing was performed with immunoSEQ multiplex PCR; in TCRdb, only in-frame clones are kept and a portion is missing. The sample includes hundreds of thousands of clones, roughly 85% of them seen just once. The sample taken for sequencing was PBMCs. The receptors derive from a young woman in good health and CMV-seronegative.

V usage is TRBV6-1 and J usage is TRBJ1-3; 8 bases are shared with TRBD1. The CDR3 spans 15 residues. Germline values: CDR1 MNHNS, CDR2 SASEGT. Trimming removed 6 bases from V and 4 bases from J; junction bases left unmatched: 8. The CDR3 DNA sequence: TGTGCCAGCAGGGAACGGACAGGGCAAGGAAACACCATATATTTT. This codes for CASRERTGQGNTIYF.

The chain has TRBV4-2 and TRBJ2-3; D perhaps matches TRBD2 (5 bases). The length of the CDR3 is 17 residues. Germline V gene lookup returns CDR1 LGHNA and CDR2 YNFKEQ. Trimming shortened V by 1 base and J by 4 bases, and 18 bases separated the two germline ends. CDR3 coding DNA: TGTGCCAGCAGCCAAGGTGGCGGAGGAAGACGGGCAGATACGCAGTATTTT. This sequence encodes CASSQGGGGRRADTQYF.

The rearrangement joins TRBV6-6 to TRBJ2-3; D unclear. Germline loops: CDR1 MNHNY, CDR2 SVGAGI (reference sequence). The CDR3 consists of 12 residues. V lost 5 bases, J lost 4 bases, and 7 bases lay in between. The DNA of the CDR3 is TGTGCCAGCAGTATGCGGTCAGATACGCAGTATTTT. Protein: CASSMRSDTQYF.

J is TRBJ1-1 and V is TRBV27; no clear D. V lost 3 bases and J lost 1, with 9 bases in between. Germline CDR1 is MNHEY and CDR2 is SMNVEV (reference sequence). The CDR3 is 14 residues long. The CDR3 bases are TGTGCCAGCAGTTTCGACGGGGAGAACACTGAAGCTTTCTTT. The encoded protein is CASSFDGENTEAFF.

V usage is TRBV10-2 and J usage is TRBJ2-3; 8 nucleotides match TRBD1. V was pared by 8 bases and J by 4 bases, with 8 bases of the junction left unmatched. Germline CDR1 reads WSHSY; CDR2 reads SAAADI. This CDR3 is 14 amino acids long. CDR3 residues: CASGSTGVPDTQYF. Written as DNA, the CDR3 is TGCGCCAGCGGTTCGACAGGGGTACCAGATACGCAGTATTTT.

A single count supports this clone. This chain joins TRBV5-1 and TRBJ2-3, with 14 bases matching TRBD2. Trimming removed 4 bases from V and 0 bases from J; junction bases left unmatched: 19. Germline V gene lookup returns CDR1 SGHRS and CDR2 YFSETQ. CDR3 length: 22 residues. CDR3 DNA: TGCGCCAGCAGCATCCCACCGACCGGGACTAGCGGGAGCCCCTTCAGCACAGATACGCAGTATTTT. Encoded protein: CASSIPPTGTSGSPFSTDTQYF.

The DNA for the CDR3 is TGTGCCAGCAGGACCGGGACAGGGGTTGGCCCTTCCTACGAGCAGTACTTC. Encoded protein: CASRTGTGVGPSYEQYF. The chain uses TRBV7-9 and TRBJ2-7, with 10 bases that match TRBD1. Germline trimming cut 6 bases from V and 1 base from J; bases unmatched to any gene: 12. The CDR3 contains 17 residues. Germline V gene lookup returns CDR1 SEHNR and CDR2 FQNEAQ (reference sequence).

This chain joins TRBV9 and TRBJ2-1; TRBD2 matches 8 bases. V shed 0 bases and J 3 bases; nucleotides not matched to a gene: 11. The CDR3 runs to 18 residues. Per the germline V gene, CDR1 is SGDLS and CDR2 is YYNGEE. CDR3: CASSVGGYSGTNYNEQFF. CDR3 nucleotides: TGTGCCAGCAGCGTAGGAGGGTATAGCGGGACCAACTACAATGAGCAGTTCTTC.

This chain links TRBV9 with TRBJ1-4, with D hard to call. The V gene lost 4 bases and the J gene lost 5 bases, with 9 bases spanning the gap. The germline V gene has CDR1 SGDLS and CDR2 YYNGEE. There are 13 residues in the CDR3. As DNA, the CDR3 is TGTGCCAGCAGCCGGGAATCGAATGAAAAACTGTTTTTT. It is translated as CASSRESNEKLFF.

This clone has just a few counts. This chain links TRBV5-1 with TRBJ2-2; D is unresolved. The germline gives CDR1 SGHRS, CDR2 YFSETQ. The CDR3 covers 13 residues. Trimming removed 5 bases from V and 4 bases from J, with 9 bases in between. The CDR3 protein is CASRIDITGELFF. CDR3 nucleotides: TGCGCCAGCAGGATTGACATCACCGGGGAGCTGTTTTTT.

The gene calls are TRBV13 and TRBJ2-7; the match to TRBD2 covers 14 bases. The CDR3 loop spans 16 amino acids. Germline V lookup: CDR1 PRHDT, CDR2 FYEKMQ (reference sequence). Trimming removed 5 bases from V and 7 bases from J; junction bases left unmatched: 10. CDR3 DNA sequence: TGTGCCAGCAGCCCCCTTGGACTAGCGGGAGGAAGGGAGCAGTACTTC. Protein product: CASSPLGLAGGREQYF.

The chain carries TRBV30 and TRBJ1-2; perhaps TRBD1 as D (5 bases). The CDR3 consists of 13 residues. Per germline, CDR1 GTSNPN and CDR2 SVGIG (reference sequence). V was pared by 1 base and J by 3 bases, with 9 bases between. The CDR3 loop is CAWSAQGYYGYTF. The CDR3 DNA reads as TGTGCCTGGAGTGCCCAGGGATACTATGGCTACACCTTC.

The rearrangement uses TRBV6-1 and TRBJ1-6, with D uncertain. The CDR3 is 16 amino acids. Trimming took 1 base from V and 4 from J, leaving 11 bases between them. Germline loops: CDR1 MNHNS, CDR2 SASEGT. The CDR3 DNA follows: TGTGCCAGCAGTGAAGTGGTGACACTTTATAATTCACCCCTCCACTTT. Its protein product is CASSEVVTLYNSPLHF.

This clone has more than one count but fewer than ten. The chain uses TRBV25-1 and TRBJ2-2; TRBD1 is a possible D gene (6 bases). Germline V gene lookup returns CDR1 MGHDK and CDR2 SYGVNS. V lost 6 bases to trimming and J lost 1 base, with 6 bases between them. The CDR3 extends over 13 amino acids. DNA for the CDR3: TGTGCCAGCAGGGGACAGAACACCGGGGAGCTGTTTTTT. This codes for CASRGQNTGELFF.

This clone was seen only once. CDR3 DNA sequence: TGTGCCAGCACCGACTTAGACAACAGGGGGAGTTTTTATGGCTACACCTTC. Translated, it gives CASTDLDNRGSFYGYTF. The chain has TRBV2 and TRBJ1-2; 8 bases line up with TRBD1. Germline V lookup: CDR1 SNHLY, CDR2 FYNNEI. The V segment lost 7 bases and the J segment 5 bases; nucleotides outside the gene matches: 18. The CDR3 contains 17 residues.

V is TRBV2 and J is TRBJ1-2; D is possibly TRBD1 (6 bases). This CDR3 comprises 13 residues. Germline CDR1 and CDR2: SNHLY and FYNNEI. The ends were cut back, 4 bases at V and 8 bases at J, with 14 bases in the middle. CDR3 nucleotides: TGTGCCAGCAGTGTACAGGGAGAGACGGGCTACACCTTC. Its translation is CASSVQGETGYTF.

The chain joins TRBV28 to TRBJ2-7, with D uncertain. Germline V gives CDR1 MDHEN, CDR2 SYDVKM. The CDR3 covers 14 residues. Trimming took 3 bases from V and 0 from J, leaving 9 bases between them. DNA of the CDR3: TGTGCCAGCAGTTTCGGGTCCCTCTCCTACGAGCAGTACTTC. It encodes CASSFGSLSYEQYF.

This clone was found once. The V gene is TRBV5-1, the J gene TRBJ2-7, with 8 bases identical to TRBD1. Looked up from germline, CDR1 is SGHRS and CDR2 is YFSETQ. J lost 3 bases, V lost 1 base, and 6 bases had no gene match. The CDR3 is made up of 15 amino acids. DNA for the CDR3: TGCGCCAGCAGCTTGAATCCAGGACAGGGCTACGAGCAGTACTTC. As protein: CASSLNPGQGYEQYF. Variable domain in full (rest from reference TRBV5-1 and TRBJ2-7): KAGVTQTPRYLIKTRGQQVTLSCSPISGHRSVSWYQQTPGQGLQFLFEYFSETQRNKGNFPGRFSGRQFSNSRSEMNVSTLELGDSALYLCASSLNPGQGYEQYFGPGTRLTVT.

The rearrangement uses TRBV4-1 and TRBJ2-3; possibly TRBD1 for D (6 bases). Trimming took 3 bases from V and 7 from J, leaving 20 bases between them. Per germline, CDR1 MGHRA and CDR2 YSYEKL. The CDR3 covers 16 residues. The CDR3, as DNA: TGCGCCAGCAGCCACCCGCCGGGCGACAGGTTGAATACGCAGTATTTT. The encoded protein is CASSHPPGDRLNTQYF.

This clone appeared a single time. The gene calls are TRBV4-1 and TRBJ2-7; the match to TRBD2 covers 7 bases. CDR3 length equals 15 residues. J lost 1 base, V lost 4 bases, and 7 bases had no gene match. Per germline, CDR1 MGHRA and CDR2 YSYEKL. CDR3 coding DNA: TGCGCCAGCAGCCCGCTTACGCGGGGGTCCTACGAGCAGTACTTC. Its translation is CASSPLTRGSYEQYF.

This chain uses TRBV27 with TRBJ2-1; a weak D match, TRBD2 (6 bases). This CDR3 is built from 18 residues. Per germline, CDR1 MNHEY and CDR2 SMNVEV (reference sequence). Trimming pared 4 bases from V and 4 bases from J, leaving 23 bases between. CDR3 DNA: TGTGCCAGCAGTTGGCAGCAGTTTGTCCGGGAGTATTACAATGAGCAGTTCTTC. Amino acid sequence: CASSWQQFVREYYNEQFF.

The chain uses TRBV7-9 and TRBJ1-1, with D hard to call. Trimming left V 1 base short and J 5 bases short, with 8 bases between. This CDR3 has 13 residues. The germline V gene encodes CDR1 SEHNR and CDR2 FQNEAQ (reference sequence). Here the CDR3 reads CASSLGLATEAFF. The CDR3 nucleotides read TGTGCCAGCAGCTTAGGGTTAGCAACTGAAGCTTTCTTT.

The rearrangement joins TRBV27 to TRBJ2-3; 7 bases agree with TRBD1. Germline V gene lookup returns CDR1 MNHEY and CDR2 SMNVEV (reference sequence). The trim removed 6 bases at V and 2 bases at J, leaving 17 bases unmatched. The CDR3 is 18 residues long. CDR3 DNA sequence: TGTGCCAGCAGACCCAACATAGACAGGGACAAATACACAGATACGCAGTATTTT. Translating gives CASRPNIDRDKYTDTQYF.

CDR3 sequence: CASSLQGATDTQYF. As DNA, the CDR3 is TGTGCCAGCAGCTTACAGGGGGCCACAGATACGCAGTATTTT. This chain connects TRBV7-9 to TRBJ2-3, with 8 bases that match TRBD1. V dropped 2 bases and J dropped 2; count of bases not matched to a gene: 0. The CDR3 length is 14 residues. From germline, CDR1 is SEHNR and CDR2 FQNEAQ (reference sequence). The variable domain in full, completed from reference TRBV7-9 and TRBJ2-3, reads DTGVSQNPRHKITKRGQNVTFRCDPISEHNRLYWYRQTLGQGPEFLTYFQNEAQLEKSRLLSDRFSAERPKGSFSTLEIQRTEQGDSAMYLCASSLQGATDTQYFGPGTRLTVL.

This chain uses TRBV28 with TRBJ1-5; TRBD1 might be the D (6 bases). Germline V CDR1 and CDR2: MDHEN, SYDVKM. V was pared by 6 bases and J by 9 bases, with 18 bases between. The CDR3 runs 14 residues. The chain's CDR3 is CASSKGEGGRPQHF. Written as DNA, the CDR3 is TGTGCCAGCAGCAAAGGGGAGGGGGGGCGGCCCCAGCATTTT.

The chain combines TRBV14 with TRBJ2-2; 7 bases line up with TRBD1. J lost 4 bases, V lost 2 bases, and 7 bases had no gene match. Germline V CDR1 and CDR2: SGHDN, FVKESK. This CDR3 is built from 16 residues. The CDR3 sequence is CASSQLGTVGTGELFF. The CDR3 region has the DNA TGTGCCAGCAGCCAACTCGGGACAGTAGGCACCGGGGAGCTGTTTTTT.

The chain combines TRBV15 with TRBJ1-1; tentatively, D is TRBD1 (5 bases). The germline CDR1 and CDR2 sequences are LNHNV and YYDKDF (reference sequence). This CDR3 region has 14 residues. Trimming took 3 bases from V and 2 from J, leaving 10 bases between them. The CDR3 loop is CATSRLGANTEAFF. In nucleotides, the CDR3 is TGTGCCACCAGCAGGCTAGGGGCCAACACTGAAGCTTTCTTT.

The chain combines TRBV6-4 with TRBJ2-1; 11 nucleotides match TRBD2. Germline loops: CDR1 MRHNA, CDR2 SNTAGT. The CDR3 sequence is 16 residues long. V was pared by 2 bases and J by 4 bases, with 4 bases of the junction left unmatched. As DNA, the CDR3 is TGTGCCAGCAGTGACAGTAGCGGGGGGGGGTACAATGAGCAGTTCTTC. This encodes CASSDSSGGGYNEQFF.

Only a few counts were recorded for this clone. This chain links TRBV4-1 with TRBJ1-1; D is unclear. V gave up 0 bases and J gave up 9 bases, with 5 bases separating them. Germline V gene sequence: CDR1 MGHRA, CDR2 YSYEKL. The CDR3 is 11 amino acids. In DNA, the CDR3 is TGCGCCAGCAGCCAAGACAGGAAAGCTTTCTTT. Encoded protein: CASSQDRKAFF.

The sample holds one count of this clone. The CDR3 nucleotides read TGTGCCTGGAGTGTGGGGACAGACAGCAATCAGCCCCAGCATTTT. Residues: CAWSVGTDSNQPQHF. This chain connects TRBV30 to TRBJ1-5; 7 positions agree with TRBD1. The CDR3 covers 15 residues. J lost 1 base, V lost 0 bases, and 3 bases had no gene match. Germline CDR1 reads GTSNPN; CDR2 reads SVGIG (reference sequence).